This is a list of T cell receptor beta chains from one sample in a study of cytomegalovirus exposure and HLA in healthy donors. Only in-frame clones appear in the TCRdb table, and some are missing; sequencing was by immunoSEQ multiplex PCR. Of 150,000 to 200,000 clones in the sample, 86% were seen once. Sequenced: PBMCs. These receptors came from a woman aged 18-35 years in good health and CMV-seronegative. Each CDR3 is given with its conserved first and last residue. D genes are given only for firm matches. The size of a clone is reported for some rows only, either as once, few or many, or as a class for expanded clones.

clone size: few
J gene: TRBJ2-6
D gene: NA
V gene: TRBV15
CDR3 protein: CATSRDPGANVLTF
CDR3 DNA: TGTGCCACCAGCAGAGATCCAGGGGCCAACGTCCTGACTTTC

clone size: NA
J gene: TRBJ2-1
D gene: NA
V gene: TRBV7-9
CDR3 protein: CASSWDNYNEQFF
CDR3 DNA: TGTGCCAGCAGTTGGGACAACTACAATGAGCAGTTCTTC

clone size: NA
J gene: TRBJ1-4
D gene: NA
V gene: TRBV18
CDR3 protein: CASSYSEGEREKLFF
CDR3 DNA: TGTGCCAGCTCATATAGCGAGGGGGAACGAGAAAAACTGTTTTTT

clone size: NA
J gene: TRBJ1-5
D gene: NA
V gene: TRBV7-6
CDR3 protein: CASSLGEAGDQHF
CDR3 DNA: TGTGCCAGCAGCTTAGGAGAGGCGGGGGACCAGCATTTT

clone size: once
J gene: TRBJ1-2
D gene: NA
V gene: TRBV5-6
CDR3 protein: CASSLFSPRARVYGYTF
CDR3 DNA: TGTGCCAGCAGCTTGTTTTCTCCCAGGGCCAGGGTCTATGGCTACACCTTC

clone size: NA
J gene: TRBJ1-5
D gene: NA
V gene: TRBV18
CDR3 protein: CASSGWPQHF
CDR3 DNA: TGTGCCAGCTCCGGGTGGCCCCAGCATTTT

clone size: NA
J gene: TRBJ2-3
D gene: NA
V gene: TRBV7-7
CDR3 protein: CASSLVVMDTQYF
CDR3 DNA: TGTGCCAGCAGCTTAGTTGTCATGGATACGCAGTATTTT

clone size: NA
J gene: TRBJ1-4
D gene: NA
V gene: TRBV5-8
CDR3 protein: CASSFHGIEGNEKLFF
CDR3 DNA: TGTGCCAGCAGCTTCCACGGGATTGAGGGTAATGAAAAACTGTTTTTT

clone size: NA
J gene: TRBJ2-2
D gene: NA
V gene: TRBV10-3
CDR3 protein: CAIRSTATETGELFF
CDR3 DNA: TGTGCCATCAGGTCGACAGCTACAGAGACCGGGGAGCTGTTTTTT

clone size: NA
J gene: TRBJ2-6
D gene: NA
V gene: TRBV5-4
CDR3 protein: CASSQRVTGANVLTF
CDR3 DNA: TGTGCCAGCAGTCAGAGGGTAACCGGGGCCAACGTCCTGACTTTC

clone size: NA
J gene: TRBJ1-5
D gene: NA
V gene: TRBV7-9
CDR3 protein: CASSLVGSNQPQHF
CDR3 DNA: TGTGCCAGCAGCTTAGTCGGGAGCAATCAGCCCCAGCATTTT

clone size: NA
J gene: TRBJ1-2
D gene: NA
V gene: TRBV6-1
CDR3 protein: CASTGLINYGYTF
CDR3 DNA: TGTGCCAGCACAGGGCTTATTAACTATGGCTACACCTTC

clone size: NA
J gene: TRBJ2-5
D gene: NA
V gene: TRBV5-4
CDR3 protein: CASSFSETQYF
CDR3 DNA: TGTGCCAGCAGCTTCTCGGAGACCCAGTACTTC

clone size: NA
J gene: TRBJ2-1
D gene: NA
V gene: TRBV18
CDR3 protein: CASSPVQGSSNEQFF
CDR3 DNA: TGTGCCAGCTCACCAGTCCAGGGAAGTTCGAATGAGCAGTTCTTC

clone size: NA
J gene: TRBJ1-2
D gene: TRBD1
V gene: TRBV5-1
CDR3 protein: CASSLGQGVNYGYTF
CDR3 DNA: TGCGCCAGCAGCTTGGGTCAGGGGGTTAACTATGGCTACACCTTC

clone size: NA
J gene: TRBJ1-5
D gene: TRBD1
V gene: TRBV19
CDR3 protein: CASSSGQINQPQHF
CDR3 DNA: TGTGCCAGTAGTTCGGGACAGATTAATCAGCCCCAGCATTTT

clone size: NA
J gene: TRBJ1-1
D gene: NA
V gene: TRBV4-1
CDR3 protein: CASSRLGGVGTEAFF
CDR3 DNA: TGCGCCAGCAGCCGGTTGGGGGGGGTCGGCACTGAAGCTTTCTTT

clone size: NA
J gene: TRBJ1-1
D gene: NA
V gene: TRBV13
CDR3 protein: CASSLDSRSAFF
CDR3 DNA: TGTGCCAGCAGCTTAGACTCTAGATCAGCTTTCTTT

clone size: NA
J gene: TRBJ2-7
D gene: NA
V gene: TRBV23-1
CDR3 protein: CASSRDTYEQYF
CDR3 DNA: TGCGCCAGCAGTCGGGACACCTACGAGCAGTACTTC

clone size: NA
J gene: TRBJ2-7
D gene: NA
V gene: TRBV12-5
CDR3 protein: CASGFAQWGARYEQYF
CDR3 DNA: TGTGCTAGTGGTTTTGCCCAATGGGGCGCGCGATACGAGCAGTACTTC

clone size: few
J gene: TRBJ2-7
D gene: NA
V gene: TRBV5-1
CDR3 protein: CASGGPHYEQYF
CDR3 DNA: TGCGCCAGTGGTGGGCCCCACTACGAGCAGTACTTC

clone size: NA
J gene: TRBJ2-1
D gene: NA
V gene: TRBV6-1
CDR3 protein: CASIGGYNEQFF
CDR3 DNA: TGTGCCAGCATCGGGGGTTACAATGAGCAGTTCTTC

clone size: few
J gene: TRBJ1-6
D gene: NA
V gene: TRBV7-8
CDR3 protein: CASSTQAQGHSPLHF
CDR3 DNA: TGTGCCAGCAGCACCCAGGCCCAGGGTCATTCACCCCTCCACTTT

clone size: NA
J gene: TRBJ1-1
D gene: TRBD1
V gene: TRBV7-8
CDR3 protein: CASSLGQGLRILEKAFF
CDR3 DNA: TGTGCCAGCAGCTTAGGACAGGGTCTTCGAATCTTGGAGAAAGCTTTCTTT

clone size: few
J gene: TRBJ1-2
D gene: NA
V gene: TRBV30
CDR3 protein: CAWSAGVRSGYTF
CDR3 DNA: TGTGCCTGGAGTGCCGGGGTTCGGAGTGGCTACACCTTC